The entry that follows covers one T cell receptor (beta chain) sequence. Its cognate antigen has yet to be identified. No qualities accompany the bases; no much larger clone lies one base away. The CDR3 has 15 amino acids, counting the end cysteine and phenylalanine. Here the CDR3 DNA is all that survives: 45 bases in frame from base 1. From a lookup of the germline V gene, CDR1 and CDR2 are SGHNT and YENEEA. At the junction V is shortened by 0 bases and J by 5 bases, with 12 bases in between. Genomic DNA was used as template for profiling of TCR beta VDJ combinations and CDR3 sequences. TCR repertoire sequencing was run on an Illumina HiSeq 2000. Turning to the authors' computational methods: Repertoire assessment relied on Simpson's diversity index, CDR3 size and DJ length profiles, and TRBV/TRBJ rearrangement plots. The most abundant DNA sequence in the deep sequencing data was defined as the immunodominant clone. CDR3 amino acid sequences were screened for sharing across subjects and compared with published repertoires and the VDJdb database. TCRdb applied fastp at Q25 and MiXCR to the public reads, then kept only in-frame beta chains. Each record represents a unique CDR3 protein, reported with the most common genes and DNA among its rows. The V and J calls, along with clone size, are taken from TCRdb and not from the paper's own processing. This sample has 200,000 to 300,000 distinct CDR3 sequences in its table, and 82% of those were observed once. Clones ranked in the top ten supply 40% to 55% of the sample.

Patients chosen for sequencing had shown expansion of CD8+CD57+ cells by flow cytometry. Every patient had a diagnosis of severe acquired aplastic anemia based on International Study of Aplastic Anemia and Agranulocytosis and Camitta criteria. Patients had received no therapy at the time of blood sampling. In the study, sorted CD4+ and CD8+ blood T cells from patients with severe aplastic anemia and from healthy subjects underwent deep sequencing of TCR repertoires. In the USA, patient enrollment took place under clinicaltrials.gov protocols 00001620, 01623167, 00001397, 00071045, 00081523 and 00961064. Ficoll-Paque density gradient centrifugation was used to isolate peripheral blood mononuclear cells. Before DNA was extracted, CD4+ and CD8+ T cells were sorted using either FACS or magnetic beads. The data were obtained in a study of CD8+CD57+ T cells in acquired aplastic anemia (dated by TCRdb to the late 2010s). With regard to the full study: On average, sorted CD4+ and CD8+ cells yielded around 3.5 ug of extracted DNA, with a range of about 0.17 to 27.4 ug. A CD8+CD57+ expansion meant a frequency higher than the mean frequency seen in healthy subjects.

General study outcomes and caveats: Although 25 to 30 CD8+ CDR3 sequences were shared by patients and controls, these sequences appeared highly expressed in patients and within the immunodominant clones of patients. Between patients and healthy controls, no significant difference in CD8+ Simpson's diversity was found (P=0.060).

The rearrangement combines TRBV11-3 with TRBJ2-3, with an unclear D gene assignment. The sequence came from a human donor with aplastic anemia. Sequencing was performed on sorted CD4+, CD8+, or CD8+CD57+ T cells (not recorded which) from PBMCs. The DNA sequence is as follows: TGTGCCAGCAGCTTAGATCTCGGAGTCCTAGATACGCAGTATTTT. Translated, it gives CASSLDLGVLDTQYF.